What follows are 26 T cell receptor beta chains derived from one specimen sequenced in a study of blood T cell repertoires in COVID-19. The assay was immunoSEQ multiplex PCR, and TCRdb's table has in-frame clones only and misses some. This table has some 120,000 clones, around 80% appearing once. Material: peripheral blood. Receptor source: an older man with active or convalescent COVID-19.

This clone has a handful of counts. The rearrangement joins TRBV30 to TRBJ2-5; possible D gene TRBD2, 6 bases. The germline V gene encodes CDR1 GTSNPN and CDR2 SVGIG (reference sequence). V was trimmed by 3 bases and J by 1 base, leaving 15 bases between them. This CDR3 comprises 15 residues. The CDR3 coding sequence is TGTGCCTGGAGCCACAGGCTGGGACTCCAAGAGACCCAGTACTTC. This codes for CAWSHRLGLQETQYF. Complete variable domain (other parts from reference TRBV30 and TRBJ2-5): SQTIHQWPATLVQPVGSPLSLECTVEGTSNPNLYWYRQAAGRGLQLLFYSVGIGQISSEVPQNLSASRPQDRQFILSSKKLLLSDSGFYLCAWSHRLGLQETQYFGPGTRLLVL.

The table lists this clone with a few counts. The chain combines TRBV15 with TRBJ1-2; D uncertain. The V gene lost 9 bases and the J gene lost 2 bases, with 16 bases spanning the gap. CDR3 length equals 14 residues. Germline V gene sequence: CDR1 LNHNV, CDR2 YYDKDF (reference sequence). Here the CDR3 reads CATAETPGNYGYTF. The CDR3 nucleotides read TGTGCCACGGCCGAGACACCGGGAAACTATGGCTACACCTTC. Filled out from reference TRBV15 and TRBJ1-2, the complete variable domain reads DAMVIQNPRYQVTQFGKPVTLSCSQTLNHNVMYWYQQKSSQAPKLLFHYYDKDFNNEADTPDNFQSRRPNTSFCFLDIRSPGLGDTAMYLCATAETPGNYGYTFGSGTRLTVV.

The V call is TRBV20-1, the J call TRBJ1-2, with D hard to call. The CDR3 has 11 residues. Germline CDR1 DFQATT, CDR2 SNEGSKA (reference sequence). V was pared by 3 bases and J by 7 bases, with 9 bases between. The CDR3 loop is CSASTRGGYTF. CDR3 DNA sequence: TGCAGTGCTAGCACCCGGGGTGGCTACACCTTC.

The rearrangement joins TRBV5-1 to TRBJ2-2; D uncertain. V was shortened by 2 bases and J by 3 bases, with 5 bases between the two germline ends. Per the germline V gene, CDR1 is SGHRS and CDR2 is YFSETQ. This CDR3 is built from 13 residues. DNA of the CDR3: TGCGCCAGCAGCTTTACAGACACCGGGGAGCTGTTTTTT. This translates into CASSFTDTGELFF.

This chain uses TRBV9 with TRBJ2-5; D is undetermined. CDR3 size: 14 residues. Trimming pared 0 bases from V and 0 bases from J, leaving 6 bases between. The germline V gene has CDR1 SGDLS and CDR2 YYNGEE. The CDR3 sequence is CASSVAPNQETQYF. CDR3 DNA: TGTGCCAGCAGCGTAGCCCCAAACCAAGAGACCCAGTACTTC.

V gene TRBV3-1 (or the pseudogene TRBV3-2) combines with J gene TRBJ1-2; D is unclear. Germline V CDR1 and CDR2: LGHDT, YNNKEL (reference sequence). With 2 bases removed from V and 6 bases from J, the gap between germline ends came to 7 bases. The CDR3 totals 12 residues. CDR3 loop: CASSQRGNGYTF. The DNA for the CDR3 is TGTGCCAGCAGCCAACGAGGGAATGGCTACACCTTC.

The CDR3: CASSADPGQGRPEAFF. CDR3 DNA sequence: TGTGCCAGCAGCGCAGATCCGGGACAGGGCCGCCCTGAAGCTTTCTTT. The chain employs TRBV9 and TRBJ1-1; 9 positions match TRBD1. This CDR3 has 16 residues. Germline values: CDR1 SGDLS, CDR2 YYNGEE. The trim removed 3 bases at V and 6 bases at J, leaving 12 bases unmatched.

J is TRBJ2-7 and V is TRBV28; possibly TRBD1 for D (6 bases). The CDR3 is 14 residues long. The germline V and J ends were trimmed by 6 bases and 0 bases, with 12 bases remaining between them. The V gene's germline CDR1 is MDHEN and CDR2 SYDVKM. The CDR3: CASSLGGSSYEQYF. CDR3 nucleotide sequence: TGTGCCAGCAGCCTAGGGGGTAGCTCCTACGAGCAGTACTTC.

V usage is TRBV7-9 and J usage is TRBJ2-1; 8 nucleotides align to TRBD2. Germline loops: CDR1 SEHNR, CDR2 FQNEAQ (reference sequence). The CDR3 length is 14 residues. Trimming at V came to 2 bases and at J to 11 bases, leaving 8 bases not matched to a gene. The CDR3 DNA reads TGTGCCAGCAGCTTACCACTAGCGGATACACAGCAGTTCTTC. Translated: CASSLPLADTQQFF.

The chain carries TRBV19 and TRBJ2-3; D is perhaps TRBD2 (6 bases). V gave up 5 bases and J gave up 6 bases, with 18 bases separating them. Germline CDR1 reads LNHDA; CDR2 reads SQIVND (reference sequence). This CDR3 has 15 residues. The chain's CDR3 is CASSPSGTFLDTQYF. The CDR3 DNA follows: TGTGCCAGTAGTCCTTCCGGGACTTTCCTGGATACGCAGTATTTT.

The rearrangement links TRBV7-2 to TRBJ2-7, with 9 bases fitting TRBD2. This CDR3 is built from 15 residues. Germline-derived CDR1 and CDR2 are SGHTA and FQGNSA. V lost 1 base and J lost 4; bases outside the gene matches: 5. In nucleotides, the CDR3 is TGTGCCAGCAGCTTAGGTTTTGCGGGGGGGTACGAGCAGTACTTC. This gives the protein CASSLGFAGGYEQYF.

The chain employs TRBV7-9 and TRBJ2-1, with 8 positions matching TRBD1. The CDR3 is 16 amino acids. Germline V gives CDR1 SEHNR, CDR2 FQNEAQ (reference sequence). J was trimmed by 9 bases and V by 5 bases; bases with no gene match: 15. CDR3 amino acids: CASSPGQGAPQGEQFF. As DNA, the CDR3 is TGTGCCAGCAGCCCAGGACAGGGCGCACCTCAGGGTGAGCAGTTCTTC.

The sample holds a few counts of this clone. DNA of the CDR3: TGTGCCAGTAGTATGTCAGGGGGCGGGTATGGTGAAGCTTTCTTT. Translated: CASSMSGGGYGEAFF. The genes are TRBV19 and TRBJ1-1; 8 positions agree with TRBD1. Losses at the gene ends were 3 bases for V and 7 bases for J; bases not matched to a gene: 10. Germline V lookup: CDR1 LNHDA, CDR2 SQIVND (reference sequence). The CDR3 covers 15 residues.

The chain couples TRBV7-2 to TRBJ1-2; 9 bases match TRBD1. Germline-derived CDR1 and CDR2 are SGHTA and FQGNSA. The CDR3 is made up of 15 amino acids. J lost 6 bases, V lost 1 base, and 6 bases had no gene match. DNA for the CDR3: TGTGCCAGCAGCTTAGAATGGGACAGGGCTAATGGCTACACCTTC. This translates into CASSLEWDRANGYTF. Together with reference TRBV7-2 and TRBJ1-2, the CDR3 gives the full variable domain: GAGVSQSPSNKVTEKGKDVELRCDPISGHTALYWYRQSLGQGLEFLIYFQGNSAPDKSGLPSDRFSAERTGGSVSTLTIQRTQQEDSAVYLCASSLEWDRANGYTFGSGTRLTVV.

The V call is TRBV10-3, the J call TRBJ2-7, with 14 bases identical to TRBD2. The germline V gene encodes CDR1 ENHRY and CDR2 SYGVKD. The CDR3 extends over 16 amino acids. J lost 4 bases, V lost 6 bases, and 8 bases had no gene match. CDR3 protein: CAIRDTGTSGGYEQYF. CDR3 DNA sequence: TGTGCCATCAGGGACACTGGGACTAGCGGGGGTTACGAGCAGTACTTC.

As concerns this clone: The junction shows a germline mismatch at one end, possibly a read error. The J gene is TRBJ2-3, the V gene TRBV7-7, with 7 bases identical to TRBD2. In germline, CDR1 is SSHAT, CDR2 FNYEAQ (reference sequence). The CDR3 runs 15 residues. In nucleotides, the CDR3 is TGTGCTAGCAGCTTGGGAGGAGGTAGCGGGGATACGCAGTATTTT. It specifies CASSLGGGSGDTQYF.

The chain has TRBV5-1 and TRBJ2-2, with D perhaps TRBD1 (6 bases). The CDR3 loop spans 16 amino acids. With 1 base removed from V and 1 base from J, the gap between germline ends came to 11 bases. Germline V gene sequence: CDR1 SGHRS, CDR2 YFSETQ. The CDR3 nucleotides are TGCGCCAGCAGCTTGTTCGGGACATTGAACACCGGGGAGCTGTTTTTT. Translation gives CASSLFGTLNTGELFF.

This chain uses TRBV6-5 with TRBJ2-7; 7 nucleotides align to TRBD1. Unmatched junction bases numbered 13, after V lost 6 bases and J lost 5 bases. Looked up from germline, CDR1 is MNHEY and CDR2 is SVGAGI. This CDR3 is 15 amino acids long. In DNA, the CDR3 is TGTGCCAGCAGGACCGTCGGGACAGCTCGGAACGAGCAGTACTTC. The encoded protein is CASRTVGTARNEQYF.

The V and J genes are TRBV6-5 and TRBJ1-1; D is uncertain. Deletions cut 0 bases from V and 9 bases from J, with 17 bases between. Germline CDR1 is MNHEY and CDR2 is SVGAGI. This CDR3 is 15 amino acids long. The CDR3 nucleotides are TGTGCCAGCAGTTACTCGCAGACACTTGAGACCAAAGCTTTCTTT. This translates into CASSYSQTLETKAFF.

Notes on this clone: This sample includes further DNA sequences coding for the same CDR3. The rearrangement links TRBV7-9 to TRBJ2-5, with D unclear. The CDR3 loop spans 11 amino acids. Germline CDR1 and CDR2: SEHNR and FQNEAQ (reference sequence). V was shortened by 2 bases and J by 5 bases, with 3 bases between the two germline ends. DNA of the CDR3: TGTGCCAGCAGCTTAAGCGAGACCCAGTACTTC. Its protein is CASSLSETQYF.

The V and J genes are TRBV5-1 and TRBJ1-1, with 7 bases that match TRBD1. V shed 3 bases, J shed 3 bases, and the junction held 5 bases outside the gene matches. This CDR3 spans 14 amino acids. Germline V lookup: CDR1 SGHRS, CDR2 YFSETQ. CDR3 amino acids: CASSSTGTHTEAFF. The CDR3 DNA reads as TGCGCCAGCAGCTCGACAGGGACGCACACTGAAGCTTTCTTT. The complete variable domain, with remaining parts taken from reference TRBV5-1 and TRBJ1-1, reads KAGVTQTPRYLIKTRGQQVTLSCSPISGHRSVSWYQQTPGQGLQFLFEYFSETQRNKGNFPGRFSGRQFSNSRSEMNVSTLELGDSALYLCASSSTGTHTEAFFGQGTRLTVV.

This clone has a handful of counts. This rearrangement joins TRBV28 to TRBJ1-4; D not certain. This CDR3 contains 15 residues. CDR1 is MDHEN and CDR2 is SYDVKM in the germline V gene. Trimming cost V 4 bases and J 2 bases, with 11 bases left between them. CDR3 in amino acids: CASSSPGLTNEKLFF. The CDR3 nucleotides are TGTGCCAGCAGTTCCCCAGGTTTGACTAATGAAAAACTGTTTTTT. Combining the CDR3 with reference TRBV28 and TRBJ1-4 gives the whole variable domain DVKVTQSSRYLVKRTGEKVFLECVQDMDHENMFWYRQDPGLGLRLIYFSYDVKMKEKGDIPEGYSVSREKKERFSLILESASTNQTSMYLCASSSPGLTNEKLFFGSGTQLSVL.

The CDR3 DNA is TGTGCCACCAAACCGGGACAGGGGGCTACAGATACGCAGTATTTT. Its translation: CATKPGQGATDTQYF. V and J are TRBV7-2 and TRBJ2-3; 12 nucleotides align to TRBD1. Germline V CDR1 and CDR2: SGHTA, FQGNSA. The CDR3 sequence is 15 residues long. Trimming removed 10 bases from V and 3 bases from J; junction bases left unmatched: 8.

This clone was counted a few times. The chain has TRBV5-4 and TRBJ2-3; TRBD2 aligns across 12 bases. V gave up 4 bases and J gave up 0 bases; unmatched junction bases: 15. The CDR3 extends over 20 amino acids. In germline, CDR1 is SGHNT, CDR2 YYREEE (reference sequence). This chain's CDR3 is CASSTRTGLAGGKSTDTQYF. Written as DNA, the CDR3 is TGTGCCAGCAGCACGCGGACGGGGCTAGCGGGAGGGAAGAGCACAGATACGCAGTATTTT.

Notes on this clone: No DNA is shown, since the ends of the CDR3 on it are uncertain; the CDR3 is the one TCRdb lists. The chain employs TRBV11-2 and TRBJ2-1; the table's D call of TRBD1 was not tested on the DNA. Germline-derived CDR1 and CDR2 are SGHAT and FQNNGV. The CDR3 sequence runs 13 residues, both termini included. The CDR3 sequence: CASSFGTGTGPFF.

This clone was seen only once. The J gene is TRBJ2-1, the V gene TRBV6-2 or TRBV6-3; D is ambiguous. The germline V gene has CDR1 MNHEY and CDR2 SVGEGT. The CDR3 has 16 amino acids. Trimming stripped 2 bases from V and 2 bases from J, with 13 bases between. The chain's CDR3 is CASSYSENTPYNEQFF. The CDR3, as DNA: TGTGCCAGCAGTTACAGTGAAAACACCCCCTACAATGAGCAGTTCTTC.